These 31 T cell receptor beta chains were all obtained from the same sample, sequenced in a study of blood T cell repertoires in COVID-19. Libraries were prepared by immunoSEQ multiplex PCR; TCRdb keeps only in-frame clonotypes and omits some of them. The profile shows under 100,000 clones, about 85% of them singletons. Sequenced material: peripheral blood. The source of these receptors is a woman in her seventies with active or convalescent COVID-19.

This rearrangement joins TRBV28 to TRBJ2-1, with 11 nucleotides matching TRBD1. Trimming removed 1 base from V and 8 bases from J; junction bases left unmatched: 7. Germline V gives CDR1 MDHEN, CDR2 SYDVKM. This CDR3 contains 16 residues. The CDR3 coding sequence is TGTGCCAGCAGTTTATCGTTGGGACAGGGGGTTGATGAGCAGTTCTTC. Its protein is CASSLSLGQGVDEQFF.

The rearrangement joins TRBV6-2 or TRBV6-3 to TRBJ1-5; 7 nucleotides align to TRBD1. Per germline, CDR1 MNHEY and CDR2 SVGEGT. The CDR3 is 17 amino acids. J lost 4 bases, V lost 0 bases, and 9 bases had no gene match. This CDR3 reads CASSYSRQGVVNQPQHF. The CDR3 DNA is TGTGCCAGCAGTTACTCCCGACAGGGAGTGGTTAATCAGCCCCAGCATTTT.

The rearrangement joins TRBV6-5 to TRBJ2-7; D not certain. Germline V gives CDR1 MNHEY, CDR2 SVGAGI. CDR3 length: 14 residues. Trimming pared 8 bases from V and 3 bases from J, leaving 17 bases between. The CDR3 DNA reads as TGTGCCAGCTCCCAGGTCTTGGGCCTCTACGAGCAGTACTTC. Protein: CASSQVLGLYEQYF.

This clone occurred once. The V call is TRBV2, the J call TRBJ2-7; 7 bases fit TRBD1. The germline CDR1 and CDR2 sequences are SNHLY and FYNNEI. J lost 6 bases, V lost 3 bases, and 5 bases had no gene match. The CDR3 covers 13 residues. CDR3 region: CASSELQGIEQYF. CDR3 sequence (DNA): TGTGCCAGCAGTGAGTTACAGGGGATCGAGCAGTACTTC.

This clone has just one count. CDR3 protein: CASSPGHLVPNTEAFF. The DNA of the CDR3 is TGCGCCAGCAGCCCGGGACACCTAGTCCCAAACACTGAAGCTTTCTTT. The gene calls are TRBV5-1 and TRBJ1-1; TRBD1 is a possible D gene (6 bases). Per germline, CDR1 SGHRS and CDR2 YFSETQ. The CDR3 runs 16 residues. The germline V and J ends were trimmed by 4 bases and 2 bases, with 18 bases remaining between them.

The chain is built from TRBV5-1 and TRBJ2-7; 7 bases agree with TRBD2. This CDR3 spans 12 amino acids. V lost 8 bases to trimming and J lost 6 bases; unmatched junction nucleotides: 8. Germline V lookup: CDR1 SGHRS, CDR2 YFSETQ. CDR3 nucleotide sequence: TGCGCCAGTCGGGGGGAGGACGGCGAGCAGTACTTC. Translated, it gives CASRGEDGEQYF. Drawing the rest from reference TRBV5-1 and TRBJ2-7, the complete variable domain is KAGVTQTPRYLIKTRGQQVTLSCSPISGHRSVSWYQQTPGQGLQFLFEYFSETQRNKGNFPGRFSGRQFSNSRSEMNVSTLELGDSALYLCASRGEDGEQYFGPGTRLTVT.

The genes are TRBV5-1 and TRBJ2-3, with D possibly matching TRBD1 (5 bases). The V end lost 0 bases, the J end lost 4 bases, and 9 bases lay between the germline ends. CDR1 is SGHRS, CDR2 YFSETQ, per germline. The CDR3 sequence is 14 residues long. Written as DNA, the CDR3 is TGCGCCAGCAGCTTGGCCATGGGGCCAGATACGCAGTATTTT. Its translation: CASSLAMGPDTQYF.

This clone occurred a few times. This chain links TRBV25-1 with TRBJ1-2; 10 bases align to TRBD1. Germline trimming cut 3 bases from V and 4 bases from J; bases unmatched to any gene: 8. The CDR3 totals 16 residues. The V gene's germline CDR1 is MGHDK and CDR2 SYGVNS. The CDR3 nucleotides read TGTGCCAGCAGTGACCCCTCGACAGGGGGCATCTATGGCTACACCTTC. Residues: CASSDPSTGGIYGYTF.

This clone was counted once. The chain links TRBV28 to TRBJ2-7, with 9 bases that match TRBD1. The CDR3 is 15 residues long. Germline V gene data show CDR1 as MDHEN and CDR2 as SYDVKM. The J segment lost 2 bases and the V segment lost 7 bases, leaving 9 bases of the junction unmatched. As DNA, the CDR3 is TGTGCCAGCAAAAAACCGGGACAGGGACCCTACGAGCAGTACTTC. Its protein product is CASKKPGQGPYEQYF.

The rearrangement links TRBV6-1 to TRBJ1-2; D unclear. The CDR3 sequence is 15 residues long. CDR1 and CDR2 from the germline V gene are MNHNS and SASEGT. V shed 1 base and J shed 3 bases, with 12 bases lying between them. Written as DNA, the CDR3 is TGTGCCAGCAGTGAAGGGATAACAGCCTACTATGGCTACACCTTC. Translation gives CASSEGITAYYGYTF.

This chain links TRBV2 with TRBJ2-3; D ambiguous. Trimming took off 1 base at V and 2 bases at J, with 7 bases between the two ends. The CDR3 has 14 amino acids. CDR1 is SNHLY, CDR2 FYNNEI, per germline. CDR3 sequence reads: CASSEGQDTDTQYF. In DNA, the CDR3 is TGTGCCAGCAGTGAAGGCCAGGACACAGATACGCAGTATTTT.

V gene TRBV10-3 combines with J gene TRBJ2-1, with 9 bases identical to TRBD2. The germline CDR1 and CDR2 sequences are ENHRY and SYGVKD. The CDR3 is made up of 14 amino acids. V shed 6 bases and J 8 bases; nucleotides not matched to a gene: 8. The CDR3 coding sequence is TGTGCCATCAGCGCGGGGGGGCGACAGGATGAGCAGTTCTTC. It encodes CAISAGGRQDEQFF.

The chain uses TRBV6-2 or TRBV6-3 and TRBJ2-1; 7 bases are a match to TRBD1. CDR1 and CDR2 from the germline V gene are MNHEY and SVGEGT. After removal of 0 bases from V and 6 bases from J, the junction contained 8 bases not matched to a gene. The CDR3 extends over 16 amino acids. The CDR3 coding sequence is TGTGCCAGCAGTTACTCTATTGGGGCAGGGGGCAATGAGCAGTTCTTC. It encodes CASSYSIGAGGNEQFF.

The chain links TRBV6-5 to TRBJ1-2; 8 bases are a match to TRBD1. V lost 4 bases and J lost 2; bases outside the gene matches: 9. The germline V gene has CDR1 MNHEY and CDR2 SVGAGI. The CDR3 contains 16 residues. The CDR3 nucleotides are TGTGCCAGCAGTTTATACGGACAGGGATCAAACTATGGCTACACCTTC. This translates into CASSLYGQGSNYGYTF.

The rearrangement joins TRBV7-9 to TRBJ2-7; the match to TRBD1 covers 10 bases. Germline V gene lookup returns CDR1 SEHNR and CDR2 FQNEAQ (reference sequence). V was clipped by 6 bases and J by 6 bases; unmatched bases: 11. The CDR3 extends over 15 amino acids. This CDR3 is CASRLTAGTGAEQYF. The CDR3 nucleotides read TGTGCCAGCAGGCTTACCGCCGGGACAGGGGCCGAGCAGTACTTC. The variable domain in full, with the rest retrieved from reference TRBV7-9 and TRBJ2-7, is DTGVSQNPRHKITKRGQNVTFRCDPISEHNRLYWYRQTLGQGPEFLTYFQNEAQLEKSRLLSDRFSAERPKGSFSTLEIQRTEQGDSAMYLCASRLTAGTGAEQYFGPGTRLTVT.

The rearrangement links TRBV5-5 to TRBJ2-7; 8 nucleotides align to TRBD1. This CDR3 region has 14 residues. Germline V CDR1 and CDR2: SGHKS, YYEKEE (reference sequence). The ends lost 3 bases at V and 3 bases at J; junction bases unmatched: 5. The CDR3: CASSSRQGFYEQYF. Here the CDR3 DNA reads TGTGCCAGCAGCTCGAGACAGGGGTTCTACGAGCAGTACTTC.

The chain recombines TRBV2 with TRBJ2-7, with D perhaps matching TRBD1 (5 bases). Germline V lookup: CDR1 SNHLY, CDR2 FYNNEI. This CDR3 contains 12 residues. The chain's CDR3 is CAWGETNYEQYF. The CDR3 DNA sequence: TGTGCTTGGGGCGAAACAAACTACGAGCAGTACTTC.

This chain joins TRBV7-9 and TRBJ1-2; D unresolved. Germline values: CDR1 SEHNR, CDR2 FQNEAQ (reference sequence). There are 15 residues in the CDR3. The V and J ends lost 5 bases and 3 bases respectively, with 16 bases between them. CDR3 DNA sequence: TGTGCCAGCAGCGCACCCTGGCCCCGGGACTATGGCTACACCTTC. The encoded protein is CASSAPWPRDYGYTF.

The CDR3 DNA is TGTGCCACCAGTGATGTCCGGGGTTATGGCTACACCTTC. The encoded protein is CATSDVRGYGYTF. V is TRBV24-1 and J is TRBJ1-2; D gene uncertain. The CDR3 extends over 13 amino acids. Germline CDR1 and CDR2: KGHDR and SFDVKD. Trimming pared 3 bases from V and 5 bases from J, leaving 9 bases between.

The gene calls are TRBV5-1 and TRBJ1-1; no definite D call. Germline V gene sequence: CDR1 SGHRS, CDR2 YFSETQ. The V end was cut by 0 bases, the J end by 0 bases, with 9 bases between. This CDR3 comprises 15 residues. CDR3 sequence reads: CASSLGERVNTEAFF. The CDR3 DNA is TGCGCCAGCAGCTTGGGAGAAAGAGTGAACACTGAAGCTTTCTTT.

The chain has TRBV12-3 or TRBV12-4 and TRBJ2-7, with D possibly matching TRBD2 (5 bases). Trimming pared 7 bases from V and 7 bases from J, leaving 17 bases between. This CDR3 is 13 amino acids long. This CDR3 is CASNYRGSREQYF. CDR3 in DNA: TGTGCCAGCAACTACAGAGGGTCTCGGGAGCAGTACTTC.

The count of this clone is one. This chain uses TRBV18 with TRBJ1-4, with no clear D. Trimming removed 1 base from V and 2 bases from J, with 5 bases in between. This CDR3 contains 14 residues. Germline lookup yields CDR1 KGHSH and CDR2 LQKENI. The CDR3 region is CASSPRATNEKLFF. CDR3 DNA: TGTGCCAGCTCACCACGGGCCACTAATGAAAAACTGTTTTTT. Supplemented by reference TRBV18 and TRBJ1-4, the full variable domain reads NAGVMQNPRHLVRRRGQEARLRCSPMKGHSHVYWYRQLPEEGLKFMVYLQKENIIDESGMPKERFSAEFPKEGPSILRIQQVVRGDSAAYFCASSPRATNEKLFFGSGTQLSVL.

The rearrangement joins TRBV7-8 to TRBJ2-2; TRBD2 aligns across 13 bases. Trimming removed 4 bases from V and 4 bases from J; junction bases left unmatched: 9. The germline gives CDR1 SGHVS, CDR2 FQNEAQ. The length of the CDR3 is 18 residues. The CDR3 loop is CASSSKTSGGPLTGELFF. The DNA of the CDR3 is TGTGCCAGCAGCTCCAAGACTAGCGGGGGGCCTCTCACCGGGGAGCTGTTTTTT.

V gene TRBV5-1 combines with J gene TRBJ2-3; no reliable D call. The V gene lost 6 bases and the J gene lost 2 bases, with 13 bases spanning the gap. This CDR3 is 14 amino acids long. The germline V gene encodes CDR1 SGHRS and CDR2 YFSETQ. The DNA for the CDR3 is TGCGCCAGCAATTTCGGTTTGCCCACAGATACGCAGTATTTT. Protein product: CASNFGLPTDTQYF. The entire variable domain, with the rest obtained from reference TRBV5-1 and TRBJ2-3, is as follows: KAGVTQTPRYLIKTRGQQVTLSCSPISGHRSVSWYQQTPGQGLQFLFEYFSETQRNKGNFPGRFSGRQFSNSRSEMNVSTLELGDSALYLCASNFGLPTDTQYFGPGTRLTVL.

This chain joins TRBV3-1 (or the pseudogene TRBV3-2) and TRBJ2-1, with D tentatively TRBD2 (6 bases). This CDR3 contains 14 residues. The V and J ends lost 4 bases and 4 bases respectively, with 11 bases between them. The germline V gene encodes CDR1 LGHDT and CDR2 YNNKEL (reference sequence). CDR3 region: CASSLRGSYNEQFF. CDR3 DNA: TGTGCCAGCAGCCTACGGGGGTCATACAATGAGCAGTTCTTC.

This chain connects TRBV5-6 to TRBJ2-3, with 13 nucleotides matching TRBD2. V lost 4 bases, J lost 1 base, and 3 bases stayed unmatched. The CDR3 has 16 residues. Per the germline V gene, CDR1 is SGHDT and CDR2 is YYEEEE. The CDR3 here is CASSRGLAGGTDTQYF. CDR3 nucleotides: TGTGCCAGCAGCCGCGGACTAGCGGGGGGCACAGATACGCAGTATTTT.

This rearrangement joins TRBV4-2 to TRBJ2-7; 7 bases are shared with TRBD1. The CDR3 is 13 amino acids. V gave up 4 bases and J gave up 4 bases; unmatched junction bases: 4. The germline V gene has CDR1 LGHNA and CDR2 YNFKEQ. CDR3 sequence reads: CASSPRTGYEQYF. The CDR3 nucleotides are TGTGCCAGCAGCCCACGGACAGGTTACGAGCAGTACTTC.

CDR3: CASSPGKGQGRTEAFF. DNA of the CDR3: TGTGCCAGCTCACCAGGGAAAGGACAGGGGAGAACTGAAGCTTTCTTT. V gene TRBV18 combines with J gene TRBJ1-1; 9 nucleotides agree with TRBD1. V dropped 2 bases and J dropped 5; count of bases not matched to a gene: 9. The germline gives CDR1 KGHSH, CDR2 LQKENI. The CDR3 runs 16 residues.

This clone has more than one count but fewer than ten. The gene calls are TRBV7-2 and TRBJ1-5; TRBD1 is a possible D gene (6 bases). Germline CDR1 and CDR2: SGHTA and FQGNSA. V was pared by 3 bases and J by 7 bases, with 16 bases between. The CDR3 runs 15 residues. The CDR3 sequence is CASSFSEGVVQPQHF. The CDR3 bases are TGTGCCAGCAGCTTTTCCGAGGGGGTGGTCCAGCCCCAGCATTTT. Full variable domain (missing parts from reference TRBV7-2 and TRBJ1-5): GAGVSQSPSNKVTEKGKDVELRCDPISGHTALYWYRQSLGQGLEFLIYFQGNSAPDKSGLPSDRFSAERTGGSVSTLTIQRTQQEDSAVYLCASSFSEGVVQPQHFGDGTRLSIL.

For the CDR3, the DNA is TGTGCCAGCAGCCCAGGCGGGACAGGGACTAATGAAAAACTGTTTTTT. This translates into CASSPGGTGTNEKLFF. The V gene is TRBV5-4, the J gene TRBJ1-4; 9 nucleotides match TRBD1. The CDR3 length is 16 residues. J lost 2 bases, V lost 4 bases, and 6 bases had no gene match. Germline CDR1 is SGHNT and CDR2 is YYREEE (reference sequence).

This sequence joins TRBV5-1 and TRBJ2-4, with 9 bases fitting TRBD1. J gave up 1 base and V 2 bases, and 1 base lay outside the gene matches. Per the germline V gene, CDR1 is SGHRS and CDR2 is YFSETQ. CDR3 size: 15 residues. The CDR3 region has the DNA TGCGCCAGCAGCTTACAGGGGGCTGCCAAAAACATTCAGTACTTC. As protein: CASSLQGAAKNIQYF.